Below are 8 T cell receptor beta chains sequenced from a single sample in a study of T cells after yellow fever vaccination. TCRdb recomputed calls from the 5' RACE reads with MiXCR, one row per CDR3 protein. The table records roughly 150,000 distinct CDR3 sequences, 7.7% of them present only once. The sequences come from CD4+ T cells sorted from PBMCs, collected 5 days after the yellow fever booster vaccination. These TCRs come from a man aged 25-40 years who received the YFV17D yellow fever vaccine.

This clonotype has at least ten counts. The chain has TRBV20-1 and TRBJ1-1; D unclear. The CDR3 totals 13 residues. Trimming removed 7 bases at V and 6 bases at J, with 18 bases between. CDR1 is DFQATT and CDR2 is SNEGSKA in the germline V gene (reference sequence). The CDR3 DNA sequence: TGCAGTGGGTCCTCGACAAGCGGGGCTGAAGCTTTCTTT. As protein: CSGSSTSGAEAFF.

Many counts were recorded for this clonotype. This chain connects TRBV7-2 to TRBJ2-5; 7 bases align to TRBD1. The J segment lost 5 bases and the V segment lost 7 bases, leaving 10 bases of the junction unmatched. The CDR3 has 14 amino acids. Germline V gene lookup returns CDR1 SGHTA and CDR2 FQGNSA. CDR3 nucleotides: TGTGCCAGCACCCGACAGGGAAGGTTGGAGACCCAGTACTTC. Amino acids: CASTRQGRLETQYF.

Ten or more counts support this clonotype. CDR3 residues: CASRTHTGRDGYTF. The CDR3 nucleotides read TGTGCCAGCAGGACCCATACAGGGAGGGATGGCTACACCTTC. The rearrangement links TRBV27 to TRBJ1-2, with D possibly matching TRBD1 (6 bases). The V end was cut by 6 bases, the J end by 6 bases, with 17 bases between. Germline V CDR1 and CDR2: MNHEY, SMNVEV (reference sequence). The CDR3 totals 14 residues.

This clonotype was observed a handful of times. This CDR3 is CASRGPGQGISYEQYF. CDR3 sequence (DNA): TGTGCCAGCAGGGGACCGGGACAGGGTATTTCCTACGAGCAGTACTTC. The rearrangement links TRBV6-2 or TRBV6-3 to TRBJ2-7, with 9 bases aligning to TRBD1. V shed 6 bases and J 1 base; nucleotides not matched to a gene: 10. From germline, CDR1 is MNHEY and CDR2 SVGEGT. This CDR3 contains 16 residues.

Many counts were recorded for this clonotype. The gene calls are TRBV12-3 or TRBV12-4 and TRBJ1-5; the D gene is possibly TRBD1 (5 bases). There are 15 residues in the CDR3. V was pared by 4 bases and J by 1 base, with 11 bases between. CDR3 sequence reads: CASSSGGPSNQPQHF. In DNA, the CDR3 is TGTGCCAGCAGTTCCGGGGGTCCGAGCAATCAGCCCCAGCATTTT.

The chain recombines TRBV20-1 with TRBJ2-5; the D gene is possibly TRBD2 (5 bases). V was clipped by 7 bases and J by 5 bases, with 14 bases between them. The germline V gene encodes CDR1 DFQATT and CDR2 SNEGSKA (reference sequence). This CDR3 has 12 residues. The CDR3 region has the DNA TGCAGTGACCTGGACTTGGGGGAGACCCAGTACTTC. Protein product: CSDLDLGETQYF.

The chain joins TRBV12-3 or TRBV12-4 to TRBJ1-2, with a possible D match to TRBD1 (6 bases). V lost 8 bases and J 7 bases, leaving 11 bases between the germline ends. There are 11 residues in the CDR3. This CDR3 is CASRDTRGYTF. Here the CDR3 DNA reads TGTGCCAGCCGGGACACTCGTGGCTACACCTTC.

In its sample, this clonotype was seen a few times. The chain recombines TRBV19 with TRBJ1-2; D unresolved. With 3 bases removed from V and 4 bases from J, the gap between germline ends came to 0 bases. CDR3 length: 10 amino acids. Looked up from germline, CDR1 is LNHDA and CDR2 is SQIVND (reference sequence). This CDR3 is CASSIYGYTF. For the CDR3, the DNA is TGTGCCAGTAGTATCTATGGCTACACCTTC.